One and the same sample provided the 19 T cell receptor beta chains below, sequenced in a study of post-analysis software for immune sequencing data. The study's findings and limits: Elevated frequency relative to controls characterized several TRBV segments in patients, TRBV5-6, TRBV5-1 and TRBV20-1 among them.

No antigen has been assigned to these receptors. The authors incorporated unique molecular identifiers into the TCR beta cDNA libraries. TCRdb processed the PCR reads anew with MiXCR; each CDR3 protein has one entry. This sample has about 540,000 distinct CDR3 sequences, with around a third found just once. The specimen was blood. The receptors were gathered from a girl aged 2-17 years with multiple sclerosis.

The gene calls are TRBV20-1 and TRBJ2-7, with TRBD1 identical over 8 bases. The germline CDR1 and CDR2 sequences are DFQATT and SNEGSKA (reference sequence). The CDR3 runs to 15 residues. The junction had 7 bases not matched to a gene; V was cut back by 2 bases and J by 1 base. CDR3 sequence: CSARNGQGGSYEQYF. CDR3 sequence (DNA): TGCAGTGCTAGAAACGGACAGGGCGGTTCCTACGAGCAGTACTTC.

The CDR3 here is CASRTDRGLEKLFF. The CDR3 coding sequence is TGTGCCAGCAGGACCGACAGGGGGCTTGAAAAACTGTTTTTT. The chain joins TRBV12-3 or TRBV12-4 to TRBJ1-4; 10 nucleotides line up with TRBD1. The CDR3 spans 14 residues. The V gene end was trimmed by 6 bases and the J gene end by 7 bases; junction bases not matched to a gene: 5.

The V and J genes are TRBV7-3 and TRBJ2-3; the D call may be TRBD1 or TRBD2 (6 bases each). The CDR3 totals 16 residues. V lost 5 bases and J lost 0, with 15 bases in between. Germline assignment: CDR1 SGHTA and CDR2 FQGTGA. The CDR3 loop is CASSLRGPPSTDTQYF. CDR3 nucleotide sequence: TGTGCCAGCAGCCTCCGGGGGCCCCCTAGCACAGATACGCAGTATTTT.

In this sample, this clonotype turned up a few times. The genes are TRBV5-1 and TRBJ2-7, with 14 bases identical to TRBD2. The better agreement between TRBJ2-5 and the DNA end casts doubt on the J call. The germline V gene encodes CDR1 SGHRS and CDR2 YFSETQ. CDR3 length: 16 residues. The CDR3 sequence is CASSFGTSGGRETQYF. The CDR3 nucleotides are TGCGCCAGCAGCTTCGGGACTAGCGGGGGTCGGGAGACCCAGTACTTC.

The table lists this clonotype with a few counts. V usage is TRBV29-1 and J usage is TRBJ2-4, with 7 nucleotides matching TRBD1. Germline lookup yields CDR1 SQVTM and CDR2 ANQGSEA. There are 14 residues in the CDR3. J gave up 10 bases and V 7 bases, and 16 bases lay outside the gene matches. CDR3 sequence: CSGETGQRPGIQYF. The CDR3 DNA reads TGCAGCGGCGAAACGGGACAGAGGCCTGGTATTCAGTACTTC.

This clonotype was recorded a few times. The chain employs TRBV4-1 and TRBJ2-1; D ambiguous. V lost 0 bases, J lost 0 bases, and 12 bases lay in between. Germline-derived CDR1 and CDR2 are MGHRA and YSYEKL. The CDR3 loop spans 17 amino acids. Here the CDR3 DNA reads TGCGCCAGCAGCCAAGAATCAGTGAGGAGCTCCTACAATGAGCAGTTCTTC. It specifies CASSQESVRSSYNEQFF.

This clonotype was seen more than once but under ten times. The chain carries TRBV24-1 and TRBJ2-5, with 9 bases aligning to TRBD1. This CDR3 is built from 15 residues. In germline, CDR1 is KGHDR, CDR2 SFDVKD. Losses at the gene ends were 8 bases for V and 0 bases for J; bases not matched to a gene: 6. The CDR3 coding sequence is TGTGCCACCATGGGACAGGGTCGGGACCAAGAGACCCAGTACTTC. Translated, it gives CATMGQGRDQETQYF.

The chain carries TRBV10-2 and TRBJ2-3; 10 nucleotides match TRBD2. Germline CDR1 reads WSHSY; CDR2 reads SAAADI. This CDR3 contains 17 residues. Unmatched junction bases numbered 8, after V lost 0 bases and J lost 5 bases. In DNA, the CDR3 is TGCGCCAGCAGTGAGTCGAGCAGCGGGGGGGTCCGAGATACGCAGTATTTT. Encoded protein: CASSESSSGGVRDTQYF.

The chain joins TRBV7-9 to TRBJ1-2; TRBD1 matches at 8 bases. V lost 5 bases and J lost 0; bases outside the gene matches: 8. This CDR3 is 16 amino acids long. Per germline, CDR1 SEHNR and CDR2 FQNEAQ (reference sequence). The CDR3 region is CASSVRQGTPNYGYTF. The CDR3 nucleotides are TGTGCCAGCAGCGTCCGACAGGGGACTCCTAACTATGGCTACACCTTC.

The rearrangement uses TRBV12-3 or TRBV12-4 and TRBJ2-5; no clear D. V lost 6 bases to trimming and J lost 2 bases, with 10 bases between them. The CDR3 loop spans 13 amino acids. The CDR3 region has the DNA TGTGCCAGCAGACACCTGGGGCAAGAGACCCAGTACTTC. This encodes CASRHLGQETQYF.

This clonotype was recorded a few times. The chain recombines TRBV3-1 with TRBJ2-1; D might be TRBD2 (7 bases). Germline CDR1 and CDR2: LGHDT and YNNKEL (reference sequence). V shed 4 bases and J shed 8 bases, with 27 bases lying between them. This CDR3 comprises 18 residues. The CDR3 sequence is CASSLGHLRLARIDEQFF. In DNA, the CDR3 is TGTGCCAGCAGCCTGGGACACCTCAGACTAGCTAGAATCGATGAGCAGTTCTTC.

This clonotype was recorded at least ten times. One end of the junction is discordant with germline, which a read error may explain. The V call is TRBV5-1, the J call TRBJ2-5; D unresolved. The CDR3 sequence is 11 residues long. Germline-derived CDR1 and CDR2 are SGHRS and YFSETQ. DNA for the CDR3: TGTGCCAGCAGCACGAAGGAGACCCAGTACTTC. This gives the protein CASSTKETQYF.

The chain employs TRBV29-1 and TRBJ1-2; D is undetermined. This CDR3 comprises 16 residues. V was cut by 3 bases and J by 6 bases, with 23 bases left in between. Germline CDR1 is SQVTM and CDR2 is ANQGSEA. CDR3 bases: TGCAGCGTTGACTCTGCGGCCAAGTTCCCCACAAATGGCTACACCTTC. Translating gives CSVDSAAKFPTNGYTF.

The sample holds a few counts of this clonotype. This sequence joins TRBV5-6 and TRBJ1-2; 8 positions agree with TRBD1. After removal of 2 bases from V and 0 bases from J, the junction contained 6 bases not matched to a gene. The CDR3 extends over 16 amino acids. Germline lookup yields CDR1 SGHDT and CDR2 YYEEEE. CDR3 sequence (DNA): TGTGCCAGCAGCTTCCAGGGGGCCAACGCTAACTATGGCTACACCTTC. Its protein is CASSFQGANANYGYTF.

The chain is built from TRBV6-1 and TRBJ2-7, with D perhaps TRBD2 (5 bases). CDR1 is MNHNS, CDR2 SASEGT, per germline. The CDR3 consists of 13 residues. The V end lost 7 bases, the J end lost 1 base, and 11 bases lay between the germline ends. The CDR3 coding sequence is TGTGCCAGCAAAGACTCGGGGTCCTACGAGCAGTACTTC. It encodes CASKDSGSYEQYF.

Many counts were recorded for this clonotype. The V and J genes are TRBV7-9 and TRBJ2-5; D assignment may be TRBD1 or TRBD2 (5 bases each). Deletions cut 5 bases from V and 1 base from J, with 8 bases between. The CDR3 totals 13 residues. Germline-derived CDR1 and CDR2 are SEHNR and FQNEAQ (reference sequence). The CDR3 DNA is TGTGCCAGCAGCCCCGGGACCCAAGAGACCCAGTACTTC. Translation: CASSPGTQETQYF.

A few counts support this clonotype. J is TRBJ1-2 and V is TRBV6-5, with 10 bases matching TRBD1. The CDR3 is 16 residues long. Germline CDR1 MNHEY, CDR2 SVGAGI. The V and J ends lost 6 bases and 5 bases, in that order; junction bases with no gene match: 12. As DNA, the CDR3 is TGTGCCAGCAGGGGAGCAAGACAGGGGGCAGGATATGGCTACACCTTC. Amino acid sequence: CASRGARQGAGYGYTF.

The table lists this clonotype with a few counts. V gene TRBV27 combines with J gene TRBJ2-7, with D hard to call. The germline V gene encodes CDR1 MNHEY and CDR2 SMNVEV (reference sequence). This CDR3 contains 13 residues. The V gene lost 4 bases and the J gene lost 3 bases, with 10 bases spanning the gap. CDR3 region: CASSSRTVYEQYF. The CDR3 coding sequence is TGTGCCAGCAGTTCGAGGACCGTCTACGAGCAGTACTTC.

There are a few counts of this clonotype. This CDR3 reads CASSPGLGEANSQYF. CDR3 DNA sequence: TGTGCCAGCAGTCCGGGACTAGGCGAAGCCAATTCTCAGTACTTC. The chain combines TRBV6-6 with TRBJ2-4; 8 nucleotides align to TRBD2. The junction had 15 bases not matched to a gene; V was cut back by 5 bases and J by 12 bases. The CDR3 spans 15 residues. Germline V gene sequence: CDR1 MNHNY, CDR2 SVGAGI (reference sequence).